This T cell receptor (beta chain) stems from a study of blood T cell repertoires in COVID-19. Study-level information: The samples span acute and convalescent COVID-19 from the United States, Italy and Spain.

Participant-reported clinical history was the basis for cohort assignment. It was within 2 weeks before study entry that exposed participants met a COVID-19 case. The data were produced by immunoSEQ multiplex PCR, yet TCRdb's version contains in-frame clones alone and is incomplete. The sample carries around 320,000 clones, roughly 86% recorded once. This receptor was identified in a woman in her forties or fifties who had been exposed to COVID-19. Sample: PBMCs or T cells enriched from blood (not recorded which).

CDR3 protein: CASSPDMGQPQHF. Here the CDR3 DNA reads TGTGCCAGCAGCCCGGACATGGGGCAGCCCCAGCATTTT. The chain is built from TRBV7-9 and TRBJ1-5; perhaps TRBD1 as D (5 bases). V lost 5 bases, J lost 7 bases, and 12 bases lay in between. CDR3 size: 13 residues. The germline V gene encodes CDR1 SEHNR and CDR2 FQNEAQ (reference sequence). Filled out from reference TRBV7-9 and TRBJ1-5, the complete variable domain reads DTGVSQNPRHKITKRGQNVTFRCDPISEHNRLYWYRQTLGQGPEFLTYFQNEAQLEKSRLLSDRFSAERPKGSFSTLEIQRTEQGDSAMYLCASSPDMGQPQHFGDGTRLSIL.